These 32 T cell receptor beta chains originate from one sample sequenced in a study of T cell repertoires in cytomegalovirus infection (dated by TCRdb to the late 2010s). Sequencing relied on an Illumina HiSeq 1500. Clones were called with MiXCR by TCRdb after fastp trimmed the public reads at Q25, and only in-frame beta chains were retained. Rows are combined by CDR3 protein, so each entry shows the most common genes and DNA. Here the sample has around 530,000 distinct CDR3 sequences; more than 15% occur a single time. Of the sample, more than 20% is held by the ten largest clones. Sequenced: CD8+ T cells from PBMCs. These receptor sequences come from a human donor in good health (CMV status not recorded). Some clones in this sample may be carry-over from other donors' samples.

Many counts were recorded for this clonotype. For the CDR3, the DNA is TGCGCCAGCAGCCAGTCCGGGACCCTCAGTTCGGGCGAGCAGTACTTC. Translation: CASSQSGTLSSGEQYF. This chain connects TRBV4-1 to TRBJ2-7, with D possibly being TRBD1 or TRBD2 (5 bases each). CDR3 length: 16 residues. Trimming took 3 bases from V and 6 from J, leaving 21 bases between them. From germline, CDR1 is MGHRA and CDR2 YSYEKL.

The table lists this clonotype with many counts. CDR3 protein: CASSQDGQGAWNTEAFF. The CDR3, as DNA: TGCGCCAGCAGCCAAGATGGGCAGGGGGCTTGGAACACTGAAGCTTTCTTT. The chain couples TRBV4-1 to TRBJ1-1; 8 bases match TRBD1. The CDR3 is made up of 17 amino acids. From germline, CDR1 is MGHRA and CDR2 YSYEKL. V dropped 0 bases and J dropped 1; count of bases not matched to a gene: 7.

This clonotype appeared many times. J is TRBJ2-5 and V is TRBV11-2; a weak D match, TRBD2 (6 bases). V lost 5 bases and J 4 bases, leaving 8 bases between the germline ends. This CDR3 comprises 12 residues. The germline V gene encodes CDR1 SGHAT and CDR2 FQNNGV. DNA for the CDR3: TGTGCCAGCAGCCTACTAGCAGAGACCCAGTACTTC. Residues: CASSLLAETQYF.

This clonotype was detected ten times or more. V usage is TRBV11-2 and J usage is TRBJ1-4, with D maybe TRBD1 (5 bases). CDR3 length: 15 amino acids. Looked up from germline, CDR1 is SGHAT and CDR2 is FQNNGV. Deletions cut 4 bases from V and 8 bases from J, with 17 bases between. The CDR3 protein is CASSSSGGEVEKLFF. CDR3 sequence (DNA): TGTGCCAGCAGCTCCAGCGGGGGGGAGGTGGAAAAACTGTTTTTT.

In regard to this clonotype: The junction departs from germline at one end; a sequencing error may be responsible. CDR3 sequence: CTSSPRQGQIFGELFF. The DNA of the CDR3 is TGTACCAGCAGCCCTCGACAGGGGCAGATATTCGGGGAGCTGTTTTTT. The chain carries TRBV5-5 and TRBJ2-2; 8 nucleotides agree with TRBD1. The CDR3 sequence is 16 residues long. Per the germline V gene, CDR1 is SGHKS and CDR2 is YYEKEE (reference sequence).

For this clonotype: A much bigger clone sits one base away, suggesting this may be a read error. Likely a read error: the CDR3 ends without its conserved phenylalanine or tryptophan. DNA of the CDR3: TGTGCCAGCAGTTTAAATTGGCAGGACTACGAGCAGTACTAC. It codes for CASSLNWQDYEQYY. The V and J genes are TRBV28 and TRBJ2-7, with no clear D. Looked up from germline, CDR1 is MDHEN and CDR2 is SYDVKM. This CDR3 has 14 amino acids. Between the trimmed V and J ends, which lost 2 bases and 3 bases, there was a span of 11 bases.

Worth noting for this clonotype: A much larger clone is a single base away; this may be a read error. J is TRBJ1-6 and V is TRBV7-3; no reliable D call. The V and J ends lost 5 bases and 7 bases respectively, with 15 bases between them. From germline, CDR1 is SGHTA and CDR2 FQGTGA. This CDR3 contains 15 residues. The CDR3 loop reads CASSPGSFRNSPLHF. In nucleotides, the CDR3 is TGTGCCAGCAGCCCCGGATCTTTCCGAAATTCACCCCTCCACTTT.

As concerns this clonotype: A clone one base away is much larger, so this may be a read error. The CDR3 carries no conserved terminal phenylalanine or tryptophan, so it likely arises from a read error. V gene TRBV7-3 combines with J gene TRBJ2-1; 9 positions agree with TRBD2. With 4 bases clipped from V and 7 bases from J, the junction kept 14 bases outside the gene matches. The length of the CDR3 is 17 residues. In germline, CDR1 is SGHTA, CDR2 FQGTGA. The chain's CDR3 is CASSSNRLAAMRNEQFL. The CDR3 bases are TGTGCCAGCAGCTCAAACCGACTAGCGGCAATGCGAAATGAGCAGTTCTTA.

This clonotype appeared many times. The V gene is TRBV5-6, the J gene TRBJ2-7; perhaps TRBD1 as D (5 bases). V lost 0 bases to trimming and J lost 0 bases, with 19 bases between them. The CDR3 loop spans 18 amino acids. Germline CDR1 and CDR2: SGHDT and YYEEEE. The CDR3 DNA is TGTGCCAGCAGCTTGGAGTTTGGGGCGAAGAAAAGCTCCTACGAGCAGTACTTC. This encodes CASSLEFGAKKSSYEQYF.

This clonotype has ten or more counts. V is TRBV12-5 and J is TRBJ1-1, with D uncertain. The CDR3 consists of 13 residues. Trimming took 3 bases from V and 1 from J, leaving 6 bases between them. Germline V gives CDR1 LGHNT, CDR2 FRNRAP. In nucleotides, the CDR3 is TGTGCTAGTGGTTTTGAGAGGAACACTGAAGCTTTCTTT. Translation gives CASGFERNTEAFF.

With regard to this clonotype: Since the CDR3 does not end with the conserved phenylalanine or tryptophan, this likely comes from a read error. DNA of the CDR3: TGTGCCAGCAGTTTGGCAGGGACCTCCTACGAGCAGTACTAC. Encoded protein: CASSLAGTSYEQYY. The chain uses TRBV27 and TRBJ2-7; TRBD1 or TRBD2 may be the D gene (5 bases each). The V gene's germline CDR1 is MNHEY and CDR2 SMNVEV (reference sequence). This CDR3 region has 14 residues. Trimming took 3 bases from V and 0 from J, leaving 9 bases between them.

This clonotype came up a few times. The chain carries TRBV3-1 and TRBJ2-7; D is possibly TRBD2 (6 bases). Looked up from germline, CDR1 is LGHDT and CDR2 is YNNKEL (reference sequence). The CDR3 is 16 residues long. V was pared by 0 bases and J by 5 bases, with 17 bases between. CDR3 coding DNA: TGTGCCAGCAGCCAAGAGCGGGAAGGTGGTGCCCACGAGCAGTACTTC. It encodes CASSQEREGGAHEQYF.

This clonotype was seen at least ten times. The V and J genes are TRBV7-9 and TRBJ1-1; D is undetermined. Germline assignment: CDR1 SEHNR and CDR2 FQNEAQ (reference sequence). The CDR3 is 11 residues long. V lost 5 bases and J lost 8, with 9 bases in between. The DNA of the CDR3 is TGTGCCAGCAGCCGTACTCGAGAAGCTTTCTTT. Translated: CASSRTREAFF.

This clonotype was detected a few times. This sequence joins TRBV5-1 and TRBJ2-2; TRBD2 matches at 11 bases. CDR3 size: 15 residues. Germline loops: CDR1 SGHRS, CDR2 YFSETQ. The junction had 1 base not matched to a gene; V was cut back by 1 base and J by 5 bases. This CDR3 reads CASSLPSGRTGELFF. The CDR3, as DNA: TGCGCCAGCAGCTTGCCTAGCGGGAGGACCGGGGAGCTGTTTTTT.

This clonotype was recorded a few times. The J gene is TRBJ2-3, the V gene TRBV11-2, with a tentative D call TRBD2 (5 bases). Germline CDR1 SGHAT, CDR2 FQNNGV. CDR3 length: 16 residues. With 5 bases removed from V and 3 bases from J, the gap between germline ends came to 18 bases. CDR3 protein: CASSRLGRVKTDTQYF. As DNA, the CDR3 is TGTGCCAGCAGCCGCCTGGGGAGAGTAAAGACAGATACGCAGTATTTT.

On this clonotype itself: Since a much larger clone is just one base distant, this may be a read error. This chain joins TRBV7-4 and TRBJ1-1, with D possibly being TRBD1 (6 bases). The germline gives CDR1 SGHVT, CDR2 SQSDAQ. The CDR3 has 14 residues. The CDR3 is CAGSWAQGDSEAFF. CDR3 DNA: TGTGCCGGCAGCTGGGCACAGGGAGACTCTGAAGCTTTCTTT.

V is TRBV7-9 and J is TRBJ1-1; D perhaps matches TRBD1 (5 bases). The CDR3 covers 13 residues. The germline V gene encodes CDR1 SEHNR and CDR2 FQNEAQ (reference sequence). The V end lost 3 bases, the J end lost 4 bases, and 9 bases lay between the germline ends. CDR3 nucleotide sequence: TGTGCCAGCAGCTTTGTAGGGGCCACTGAAGCTTTCTTT. Protein product: CASSFVGATEAFF.

This clonotype was observed many times. This chain uses TRBV28 with TRBJ1-5, with D possibly matching TRBD1 (6 bases). The CDR3 runs 14 residues. Trimming pared 5 bases from V and 6 bases from J, leaving 14 bases between. Germline lookup yields CDR1 MDHEN and CDR2 SYDVKM. DNA of the CDR3: TGTGCCAGCAGTAATACAGGGATTTCTCAGCCCCAGCATTTT. Amino acid sequence: CASSNTGISQPQHF.

The CDR3 spells CASRRVGGNEQFF. In nucleotides, the CDR3 is TGTGCCAGCAGGCGGGTGGGCGGCAATGAGCAGTTCTTC. The chain has TRBV2 and TRBJ2-1; TRBD2 might be the D (5 bases). The CDR3 spans 13 residues. CDR1 and CDR2 (germline): SNHLY, FYNNEI. V lost 6 bases and J lost 6, with 12 bases in between.

This clonotype was found a few times. V usage is TRBV7-6 and J usage is TRBJ2-6; perhaps TRBD1 as D (5 bases). The V and J ends lost 9 bases and 0 bases respectively, with 6 bases between them. Germline CDR1 SGHVS, CDR2 FNYEAQ. The CDR3 consists of 13 residues. DNA for the CDR3: TGTGCCAGAGACAGCTCTGGGGCCAACGTCCTGACTTTC. This sequence encodes CARDSSGANVLTF.

This clonotype has more than one count but fewer than ten. V gene TRBV10-3 combines with J gene TRBJ2-2; 8 positions agree with TRBD1. The CDR3 runs 16 residues. J was trimmed by 6 bases and V by 3 bases; bases with no gene match: 9. Germline CDR1 and CDR2: ENHRY and SYGVKD. The CDR3: CAISETETGVPGELFF. In DNA, the CDR3 is TGTGCCATCAGTGAAACTGAGACAGGGGTCCCCGGGGAGCTGTTTTTT.

With respect to this clonotype: Possible read error: a much larger clone is one base away. This chain connects TRBV6-1 to TRBJ2-7, with D perhaps matching TRBD2 (6 bases). This CDR3 is built from 16 residues. Looked up from germline, CDR1 is MNHNS and CDR2 is SASEGT. In DNA form, the CDR3 reads TGTGCCAGCTGTGAACTGGGTACGGGAGTGGTTTACGAGCAGTACTTC. Its translation is CASCELGTGVVYEQYF.

The gene calls are TRBV6-1 and TRBJ1-1; D remains unclear. The germline CDR1 and CDR2 sequences are MNHNS and SASEGT. V gave up 0 bases and J gave up 2 bases, with 16 bases separating them. The CDR3 is made up of 17 amino acids. CDR3 region: CASSEAPREGSNTEAFF. The CDR3 DNA is TGTGCCAGCAGTGAAGCGCCCCGAGAGGGCAGCAACACTGAAGCTTTCTTT.

In this sample, this clonotype turned up many times. The chain employs TRBV7-9 and TRBJ2-4; D gene uncertain. V was shortened by 2 bases and J by 0 bases, with 11 bases between the two germline ends. The CDR3 runs 16 residues. CDR1 and CDR2 (germline): SEHNR, FQNEAQ (reference sequence). The CDR3: CASSLINTQAKNIQYF. The CDR3, as DNA: TGTGCCAGCAGCTTAATTAACACTCAAGCCAAAAACATTCAGTACTTC.

This clonotype was seen only once. V is TRBV27 and J is TRBJ2-1, with D perhaps given as TRBD1 or TRBD2 (6 bases each). Germline V CDR1 and CDR2: MNHEY, SMNVEV (reference sequence). V was pared by 6 bases and J by 8 bases, with 14 bases between. The CDR3 has 13 residues. For the CDR3, the DNA is TGTGCCAGCAGCCTCCCAAGGGGGGATGAGCAGTTCTTC. Translating gives CASSLPRGDEQFF.

This clonotype came up many times. The V gene is TRBV7-9, the J gene TRBJ2-1; unclear D gene. Deletions cut 7 bases from V and 5 bases from J, with 12 bases between. Germline CDR1 and CDR2: SEHNR and FQNEAQ (reference sequence). The CDR3 runs 13 residues. For the CDR3, the DNA is TGTGCCAGCACCGCCCAAGGCGACAATGAGCAGTTCTTC. Translation gives CASTAQGDNEQFF.

The sample holds many counts of this clonotype. CDR3 DNA sequence: TGTGCCAGCAGCACGACCGGGGGCACTGAAGCTTTCTTT. Translation gives CASSTTGGTEAFF. This rearrangement joins TRBV27 to TRBJ1-1, with TRBD1 as a possible D gene (5 bases). There are 13 residues in the CDR3. The germline V gene has CDR1 MNHEY and CDR2 SMNVEV (reference sequence). V was pared by 6 bases and J by 4 bases, with 12 bases between.

The chain recombines TRBV20-1 with TRBJ2-7, with 9 bases matching TRBD1. CDR1 and CDR2 (germline): DFQATT, SNEGSKA (reference sequence). Trimming at V came to 6 bases and at J to 4 bases, leaving 4 bases not matched to a gene. The CDR3 is 12 amino acids. In DNA, the CDR3 is TGCAGTGCAGCACAGGGGGCGTACGAGCAGTACTTC. It encodes CSAAQGAYEQYF.

This clonotype was picked up many times. This chain connects TRBV12-3 or TRBV12-4 to TRBJ2-7, with D possibly being TRBD1 (6 bases). The germline V and J ends were trimmed by 5 bases and 2 bases, with 10 bases remaining between them. The CDR3 consists of 13 residues. This chain's CDR3 is CASSRDKTYEQYF. The CDR3, as DNA: TGTGCCAGCAGTAGGGACAAAACCTACGAGCAGTACTTC.

This chain uses TRBV2 with TRBJ2-2; 11 bases align to TRBD1. Germline assignment: CDR1 SNHLY and CDR2 FYNNEI. The CDR3 length is 17 residues. Trimming took 7 bases from V and 4 from J; bases not matched to a gene: 11. The CDR3 nucleotides read TGTGCCAGCACTCCTTTGTTCGGGACAGGGGGCACCGGGGAGCTGTTTTTT. This translates into CASTPLFGTGGTGELFF.

This clonotype showed up many times. The chain carries TRBV5-1 and TRBJ1-1, with TRBD1 matching over 7 bases. V lost 3 bases to trimming and J lost 0 bases; unmatched junction nucleotides: 5. The CDR3 consists of 15 residues. Germline CDR1 reads SGHRS; CDR2 reads YFSETQ. The chain's CDR3 is CASSSSTGLNTEAFF. Here the CDR3 DNA reads TGCGCCAGCAGCTCATCGACAGGGTTGAACACTGAAGCTTTCTTT.

This clonotype was found a few times. CDR3 coding DNA: TGCGCCAGCAGCTCTACGGGACGGAGCCCTTACGAGCAGTACTTC. As protein: CASSSTGRSPYEQYF. This chain uses TRBV5-1 with TRBJ2-7, with D perhaps given as TRBD1 or TRBD2 (5 bases each). The germline V gene encodes CDR1 SGHRS and CDR2 YFSETQ. This CDR3 contains 15 residues. V dropped 3 bases and J dropped 4 bases, with 17 bases sitting between them.